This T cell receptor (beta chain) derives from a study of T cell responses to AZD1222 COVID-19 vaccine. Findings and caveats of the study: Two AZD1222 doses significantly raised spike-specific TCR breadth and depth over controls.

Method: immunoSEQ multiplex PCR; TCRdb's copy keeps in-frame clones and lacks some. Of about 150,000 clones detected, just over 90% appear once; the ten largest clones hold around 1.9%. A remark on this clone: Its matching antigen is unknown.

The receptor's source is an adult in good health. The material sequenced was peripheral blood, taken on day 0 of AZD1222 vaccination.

The CDR3 reads CSVGGGAEAFF. In DNA form, the CDR3 reads TGCAGCGTTGGCGGGGGGGCTGAAGCTTTCTTT. The chain links TRBV29-1 to TRBJ1-1; possibly TRBD1 for D (5 bases). The CDR3 loop spans 11 amino acids. V lost 4 bases, J lost 6 bases, and 9 bases lay in between. Germline V gene sequence: CDR1 SQVTM, CDR2 ANQGSEA.